The sequence of this TCR beta chain was determined in a study of cytomegalovirus exposure and HLA in healthy donors. Overall study results and limits: Accurate prediction of most subjects' HLA-A and HLA-B alleles from TCR beta sequences was reported.

PCR involved 60 Vbeta and 13 Jbeta primers. Methods used by the authors: Per a later analysis, the number of unique TCR beta chains was around 80 million, of which around 9.9 million were shared. Method: immunoSEQ multiplex PCR; TCRdb's copy keeps in-frame clones and lacks some. The DNA gave D and trimming, while V, J and clone size come from that table. The table lists around 30,000 clones, 40% to 50% of them singletons. As for this clone: The antigen remains undetermined.

V was trimmed by 3 bases and J by 0 bases, leaving 6 bases between them. Germline CDR1 and CDR2: MNHEY and SVGAGI. This CDR3 contains 13 residues. The genes are TRBV6-5 and TRBJ2-7; no clear D gene. This TCR derives from a woman aged 50 to 60 in good health and CMV-seronegative. Sequencing input: PBMCs. CDR3 DNA: TGTGCCAGCAGTTATCGGAGCTCCTACGAGCAGTACTTC. This codes for CASSYRSSYEQYF.